This TCR beta chain was sequenced during a study of beta chain features in type 1 diabetes. As every portion of the isolated RNA was reverse transcribed, the sequencing read expressed TCRB transcripts. Measured with immunoSEQ multiplex PCR; TCRdb has only the in-frame clones, and not every one. The sample contains 300,000 to 400,000 clones, around 7.6% of which appear only once. The ends were cut back, 1 base at V and 4 bases at J, with 11 bases in the middle. Per the germline V gene, CDR1 is SGHVS and CDR2 is FQNEAQ. The CDR3 covers 15 residues. Material for sequencing was central memory CD4+ T cells from blood. The V and J genes are TRBV7-8 and TRBJ2-1, with D unresolved. This receptor was obtained from a woman between 18 and 29 years old in good health. The CDR3 spells CASSLDWAPYNEQFF. CDR3 nucleotide sequence: TGTGCCAGCAGCTTAGACTGGGCCCCATACAATGAGCAGTTCTTC.